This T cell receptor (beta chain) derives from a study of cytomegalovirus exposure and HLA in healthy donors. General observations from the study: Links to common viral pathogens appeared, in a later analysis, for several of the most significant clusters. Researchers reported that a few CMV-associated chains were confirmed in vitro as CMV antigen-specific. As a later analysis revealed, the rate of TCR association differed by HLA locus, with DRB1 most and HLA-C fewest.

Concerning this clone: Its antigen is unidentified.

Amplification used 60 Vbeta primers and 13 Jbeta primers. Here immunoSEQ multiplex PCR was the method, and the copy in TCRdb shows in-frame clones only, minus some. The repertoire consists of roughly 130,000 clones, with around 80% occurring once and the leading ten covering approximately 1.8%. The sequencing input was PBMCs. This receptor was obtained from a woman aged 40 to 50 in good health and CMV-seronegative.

CDR3 residues: CASGPGLGLQTQYF. CDR3 nucleotides: TGCGCCAGCGGCCCGGGACTAGGCTTGCAGACCCAGTACTTC. J is TRBJ2-5 and V is TRBV5-1, with 8 nucleotides matching TRBD2. This CDR3 contains 14 residues. Per the germline V gene, CDR1 is SGHRS and CDR2 is YFSETQ. V lost 7 bases to trimming and J lost 6 bases; unmatched junction nucleotides: 11.